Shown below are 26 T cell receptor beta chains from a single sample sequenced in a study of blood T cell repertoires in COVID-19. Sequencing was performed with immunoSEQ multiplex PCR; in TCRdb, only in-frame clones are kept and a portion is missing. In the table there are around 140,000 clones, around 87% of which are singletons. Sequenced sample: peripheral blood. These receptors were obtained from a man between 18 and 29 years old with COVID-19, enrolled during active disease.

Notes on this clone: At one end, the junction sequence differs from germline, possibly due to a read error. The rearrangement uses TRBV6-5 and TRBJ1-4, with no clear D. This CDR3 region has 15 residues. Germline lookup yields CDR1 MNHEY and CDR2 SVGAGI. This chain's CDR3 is CASTWATTVGEKLLF. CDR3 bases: TGTGCCAGCACGTGGGCCACAACGGTGGGTGAAAAACTGCTTTTT.

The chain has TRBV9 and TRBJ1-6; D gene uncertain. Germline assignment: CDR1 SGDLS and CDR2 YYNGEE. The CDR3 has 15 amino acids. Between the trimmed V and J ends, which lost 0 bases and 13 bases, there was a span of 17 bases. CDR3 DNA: TGTGCCAGCAGCGTAGGAGGAGGGCCTTCCGATCCCCTCCACTTT. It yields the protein CASSVGGGPSDPLHF. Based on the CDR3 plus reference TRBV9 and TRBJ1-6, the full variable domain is DSGVTQTPKHLITATGQRVTLRCSPRSGDLSVYWYQQSLDQGLQFLIQYYNGEERAKGNILERFSAQQFPDLHSELNLSSLELGDSALYFCASSVGGGPSDPLHFGNGTRLTVT.

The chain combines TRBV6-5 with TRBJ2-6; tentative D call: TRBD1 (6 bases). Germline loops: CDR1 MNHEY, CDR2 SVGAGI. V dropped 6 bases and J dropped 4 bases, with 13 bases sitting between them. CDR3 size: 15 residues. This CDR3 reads CASSHRETGANVLTF. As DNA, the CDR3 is TGTGCCAGCAGCCACAGGGAGACCGGGGCCAACGTCCTGACTTTC.

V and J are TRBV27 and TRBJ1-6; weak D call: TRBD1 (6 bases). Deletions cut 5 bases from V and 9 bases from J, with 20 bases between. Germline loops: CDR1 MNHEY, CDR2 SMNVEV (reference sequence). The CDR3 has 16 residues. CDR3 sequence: CASSQENPGHTSPLHF. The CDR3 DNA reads TGTGCCAGCAGTCAAGAAAATCCGGGACATACTTCACCCCTCCACTTT.

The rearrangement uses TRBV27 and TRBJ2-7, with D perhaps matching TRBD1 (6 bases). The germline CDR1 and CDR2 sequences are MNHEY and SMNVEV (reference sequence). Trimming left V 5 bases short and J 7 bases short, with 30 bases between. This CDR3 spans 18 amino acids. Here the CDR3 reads CASSELTGAGILLGEQYF. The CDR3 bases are TGTGCCAGCAGTGAGCTGACAGGCGCCGGAATATTATTGGGTGAGCAGTACTTC.

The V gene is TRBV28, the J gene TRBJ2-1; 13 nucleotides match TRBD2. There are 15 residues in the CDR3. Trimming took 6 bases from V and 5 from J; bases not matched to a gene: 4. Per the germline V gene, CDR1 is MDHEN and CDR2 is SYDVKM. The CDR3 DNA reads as TGTGCCAGCAGCAAACTAGCGGGAGGGAACAATGAGCAGTTCTTC. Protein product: CASSKLAGGNNEQFF.

CDR3 sequence (DNA): TGTGCCAGTAGTACGACAGGGACCACAGATACGCAGTATTTT. This translates into CASSTTGTTDTQYF. The rearrangement links TRBV19 to TRBJ2-3, with 7 bases lining up with TRBD1. Germline V CDR1 and CDR2: LNHDA, SQIVND (reference sequence). The CDR3 has 14 residues. V was pared by 4 bases and J by 2 bases, with 3 bases of the junction left unmatched.

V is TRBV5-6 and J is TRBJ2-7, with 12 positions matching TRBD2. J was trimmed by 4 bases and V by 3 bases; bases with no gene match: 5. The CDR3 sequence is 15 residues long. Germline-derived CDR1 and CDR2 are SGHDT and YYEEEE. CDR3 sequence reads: CASSSTSGSWYEQYF. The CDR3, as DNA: TGTGCCAGCAGCTCGACTAGCGGGAGTTGGTACGAGCAGTACTTC.

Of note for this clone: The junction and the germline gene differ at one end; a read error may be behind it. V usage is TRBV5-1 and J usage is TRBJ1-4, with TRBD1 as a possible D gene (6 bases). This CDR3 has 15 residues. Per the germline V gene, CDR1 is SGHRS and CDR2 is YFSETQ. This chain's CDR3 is CASSLVAGAGEKLLF. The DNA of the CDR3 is TGCGCCAGCAGCTTGGTGGCGGGGGCCGGGGAAAAACTGCTTTTT.

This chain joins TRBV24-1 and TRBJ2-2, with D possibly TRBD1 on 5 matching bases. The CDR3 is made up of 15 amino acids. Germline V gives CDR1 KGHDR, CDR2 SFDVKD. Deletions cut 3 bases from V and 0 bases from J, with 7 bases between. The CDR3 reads CATSDQGTNTGELFF. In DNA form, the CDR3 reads TGTGCCACCAGTGATCAGGGAACGAACACCGGGGAGCTGTTTTTT.

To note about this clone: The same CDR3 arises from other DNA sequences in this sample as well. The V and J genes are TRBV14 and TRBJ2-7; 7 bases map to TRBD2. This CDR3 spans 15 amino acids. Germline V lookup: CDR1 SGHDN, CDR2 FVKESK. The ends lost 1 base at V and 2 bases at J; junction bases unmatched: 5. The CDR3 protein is CASSQGSGFAYEQYF. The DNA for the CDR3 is TGTGCCAGCAGCCAAGGTAGCGGGTTTGCCTACGAGCAGTACTTC.

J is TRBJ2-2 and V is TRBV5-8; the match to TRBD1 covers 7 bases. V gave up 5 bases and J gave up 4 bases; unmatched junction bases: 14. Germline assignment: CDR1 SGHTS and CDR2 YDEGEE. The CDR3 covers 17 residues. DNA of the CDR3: TGTGCCAGCAGACAACATGACAGGGCCTTTTCCACCGGGGAGCTGTTTTTT. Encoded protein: CASRQHDRAFSTGELFF.

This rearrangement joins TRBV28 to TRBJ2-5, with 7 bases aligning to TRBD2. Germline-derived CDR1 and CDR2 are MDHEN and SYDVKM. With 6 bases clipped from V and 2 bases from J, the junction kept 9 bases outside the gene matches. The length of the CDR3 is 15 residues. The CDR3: CASRLWQGGQETQYF. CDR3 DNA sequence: TGTGCCAGCAGGCTCTGGCAGGGAGGGCAAGAGACCCAGTACTTC.

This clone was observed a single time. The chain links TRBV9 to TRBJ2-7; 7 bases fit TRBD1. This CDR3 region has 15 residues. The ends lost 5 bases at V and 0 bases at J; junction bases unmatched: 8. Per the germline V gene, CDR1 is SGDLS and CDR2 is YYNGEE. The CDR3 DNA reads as TGTGCCAGCAGTAAGGGGGCCATGCACTCCTACGAGCAGTACTTC. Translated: CASSKGAMHSYEQYF.

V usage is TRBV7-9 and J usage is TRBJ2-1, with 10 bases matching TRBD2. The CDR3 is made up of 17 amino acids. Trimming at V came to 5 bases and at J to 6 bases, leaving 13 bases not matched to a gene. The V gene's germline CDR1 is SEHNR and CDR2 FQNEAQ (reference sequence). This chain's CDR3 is CASSPYGTSEYPNEQFF. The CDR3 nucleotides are TGTGCCAGCAGCCCTTACGGGACTAGCGAGTACCCCAATGAGCAGTTCTTC.

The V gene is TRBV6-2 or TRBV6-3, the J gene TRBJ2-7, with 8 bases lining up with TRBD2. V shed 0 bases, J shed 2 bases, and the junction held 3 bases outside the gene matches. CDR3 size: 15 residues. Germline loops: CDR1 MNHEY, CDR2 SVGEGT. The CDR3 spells CASSYSRREAYEQYF. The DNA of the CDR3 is TGTGCCAGCAGTTACTCGAGGCGGGAGGCCTACGAGCAGTACTTC.

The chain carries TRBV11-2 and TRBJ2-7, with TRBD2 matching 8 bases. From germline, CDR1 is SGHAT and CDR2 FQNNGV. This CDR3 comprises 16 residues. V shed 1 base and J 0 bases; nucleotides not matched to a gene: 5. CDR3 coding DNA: TGTGCCAGCAGCTTAGCCGGACTAGCTGTCTCCTACGAGCAGTACTTC. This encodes CASSLAGLAVSYEQYF.

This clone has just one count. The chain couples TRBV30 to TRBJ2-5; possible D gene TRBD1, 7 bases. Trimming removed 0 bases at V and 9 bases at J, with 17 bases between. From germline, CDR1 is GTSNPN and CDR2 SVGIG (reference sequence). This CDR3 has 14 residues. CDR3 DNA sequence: TGTGCCTGGAGTGTCGACTCCAGCAGGGGGGCCCAGTACTTC. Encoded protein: CAWSVDSSRGAQYF.

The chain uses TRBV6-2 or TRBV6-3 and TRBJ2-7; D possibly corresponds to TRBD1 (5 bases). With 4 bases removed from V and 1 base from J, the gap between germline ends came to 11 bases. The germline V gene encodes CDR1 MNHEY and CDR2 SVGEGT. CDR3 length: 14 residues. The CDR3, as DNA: TGTGCCAGCAGTTGGGGCGGTGGGTCCTACGAGCAGTACTTC. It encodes CASSWGGGSYEQYF.

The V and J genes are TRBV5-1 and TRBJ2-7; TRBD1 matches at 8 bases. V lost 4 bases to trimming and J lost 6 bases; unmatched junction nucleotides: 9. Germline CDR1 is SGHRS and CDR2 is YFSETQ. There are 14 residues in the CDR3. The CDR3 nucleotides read TGCGCCAGCAGCGGGACAGGTGCCCCCACCGAGCAGTACTTC. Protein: CASSGTGAPTEQYF.

CDR3 DNA sequence: TGTGCCATCAGTGACAGTACTATCCCAGATACGCAGTATTTT. The encoded protein is CAISDSTIPDTQYF. This chain uses TRBV10-3 with TRBJ2-3; D unclear. CDR3 length: 14 amino acids. Trimming shortened V by 3 bases and J by 4 bases, and 11 bases separated the two germline ends. Looked up from germline, CDR1 is ENHRY and CDR2 is SYGVKD.

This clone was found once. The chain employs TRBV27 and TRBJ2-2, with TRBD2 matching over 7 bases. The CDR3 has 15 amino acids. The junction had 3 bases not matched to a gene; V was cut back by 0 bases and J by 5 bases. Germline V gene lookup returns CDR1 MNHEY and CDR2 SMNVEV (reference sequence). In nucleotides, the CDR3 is TGTGCCAGCAGTTTATCCGGGAGGAGTACCGGGGAGCTGTTTTTT. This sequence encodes CASSLSGRSTGELFF.

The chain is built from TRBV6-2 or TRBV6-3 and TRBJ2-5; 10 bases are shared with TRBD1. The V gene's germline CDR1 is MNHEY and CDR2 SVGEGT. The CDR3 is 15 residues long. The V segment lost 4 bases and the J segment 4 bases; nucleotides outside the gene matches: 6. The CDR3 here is CASSSPTGGGETQYF. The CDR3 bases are TGTGCCAGCAGTTCCCCGACAGGGGGCGGAGAGACCCAGTACTTC.

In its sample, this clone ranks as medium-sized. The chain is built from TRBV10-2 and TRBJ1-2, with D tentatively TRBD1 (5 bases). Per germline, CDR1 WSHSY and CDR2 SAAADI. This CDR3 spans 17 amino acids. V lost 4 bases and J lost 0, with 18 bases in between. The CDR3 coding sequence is TGCGCCAGCAGTGTCGATACAGGTCGTACAACTAACTATGGCTACACCTTC. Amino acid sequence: CASSVDTGRTTNYGYTF.

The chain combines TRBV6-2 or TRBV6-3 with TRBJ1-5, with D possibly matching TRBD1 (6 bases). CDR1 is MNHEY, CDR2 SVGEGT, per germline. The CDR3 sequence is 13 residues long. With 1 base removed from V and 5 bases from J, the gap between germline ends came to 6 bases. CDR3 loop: CASSYYRDQPQHF. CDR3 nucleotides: TGTGCCAGCAGTTACTACAGGGATCAGCCCCAGCATTTT.

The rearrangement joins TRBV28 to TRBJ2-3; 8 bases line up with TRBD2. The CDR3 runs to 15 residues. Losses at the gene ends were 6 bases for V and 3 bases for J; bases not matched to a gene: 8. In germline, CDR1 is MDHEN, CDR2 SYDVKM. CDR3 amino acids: CASSPSGSRTDTQYF. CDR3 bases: TGTGCCAGCAGCCCCAGCGGGAGTAGAACAGATACGCAGTATTTT.